Presented here are 29 T cell receptor beta chains from one specimen sequenced in a study of T cell responses to AZD1222 COVID-19 vaccine listed by TCRdb under 2021. The time point label, read with the paper, signifies: baseline before first vaccination. The library was produced with the immunoSEQ multiplex PCR assay. As stored in TCRdb, this immuneACCESS dataset retains in-frame rearrangements with V and J assigned. A fraction of the clones does not appear; measured against another copy, unresolved V genes explain less than half of the discrepancy, and the remainder lacks a known reason. The table for this sample lists some 150,000 clones; 89% of them were counted only once. The ten largest clones represent 2.9% of the sample. The sequenced sample was peripheral blood, obtained on day 0 of AZD1222 vaccination. The origin of the receptors is an adult in good health.

CDR3 nucleotides: TGTGCCAGCAGTTTCTCCGGGACAGGGGAGCAGTACTTC. It is translated as CASSFSGTGEQYF. The genes are TRBV27 and TRBJ2-7; 9 positions match TRBD1. The CDR3 is 13 amino acids. J lost 7 bases, V lost 3 bases, and 4 bases had no gene match. CDR1 MNHEY and CDR2 SMNVEV come from the germline V gene (reference sequence).

This sequence joins TRBV5-4 and TRBJ2-1; possible D gene TRBD2, 6 bases. The CDR3 totals 15 residues. CDR1 is SGHNT, CDR2 YYREEE, per germline (reference sequence). The V gene lost 0 bases and the J gene lost 6 bases, with 13 bases spanning the gap. Written as DNA, the CDR3 is TGTGCCAGCAGCTTGGCCGGGGGTATGGGCAATGAGCAGTTCTTC. Residues: CASSLAGGMGNEQFF.

This chain joins TRBV5-6 and TRBJ1-2; D perhaps matches TRBD1 (5 bases). Germline values: CDR1 SGHDT, CDR2 YYEEEE. The CDR3 covers 18 residues. Trimming took 0 bases from V and 4 from J, leaving 22 bases between them. DNA for the CDR3: TGTGCCAGCAGCTTGGAACAGGCCATCTACGCTGAAATCTATGGCTACACCTTC. It is translated as CASSLEQAIYAEIYGYTF.

The V and J genes are TRBV5-4 and TRBJ1-2, with TRBD1 matching 7 bases. This CDR3 contains 15 residues. Germline lookup yields CDR1 SGHNT and CDR2 YYREEE (reference sequence). V lost 1 base and J lost 3; bases outside the gene matches: 6. CDR3 sequence: CASSLKGQTHYGYTF. CDR3 in DNA: TGTGCCAGCAGCTTGAAGGGACAGACTCACTATGGCTACACCTTC.

This sequence joins TRBV5-1 and TRBJ1-2; 9 bases are a match to TRBD1. This CDR3 is 15 amino acids long. J was trimmed by 2 bases and V by 0 bases; bases with no gene match: 2. Germline V CDR1 and CDR2: SGHRS, YFSETQ. DNA of the CDR3: TGCGCCAGCAGCTTGGCGGGACAGGGAAACTATGGCTACACCTTC. Amino acids: CASSLAGQGNYGYTF.

The chain has TRBV5-6 and TRBJ2-5; TRBD2 aligns across 10 bases. This CDR3 contains 15 residues. After removal of 2 bases from V and 5 bases from J, the junction contained 6 bases not matched to a gene. Germline values: CDR1 SGHDT, CDR2 YYEEEE. As DNA, the CDR3 is TGTGCCAGCAGCTTTCCTAGCGGGGGAGTGGAGACCCAGTACTTC. This codes for CASSFPSGGVETQYF.

This clone was seen only once. The V call is TRBV12-5, the J call TRBJ2-7; perhaps D is TRBD1 or TRBD2 (5 bases each). This CDR3 has 15 residues. Between the trimmed V and J ends, which lost 1 base and 3 bases, there was a span of 13 bases. The germline V gene has CDR1 LGHNT and CDR2 FRNRAP. In DNA form, the CDR3 reads TGTGCTAGTGGTTTGGCCCCGGGACCAGGCTACGAGCAGTACTTC. It translates to CASGLAPGPGYEQYF.

In its sample, this clone was seen once. This chain connects TRBV2 to TRBJ2-5, with D unresolved. V lost 8 bases, J lost 2 bases, and 12 bases lay in between. There are 13 residues in the CDR3. Looked up from germline, CDR1 is SNHLY and CDR2 is FYNNEI. CDR3: CASHLHGQETQYF. CDR3 sequence (DNA): TGTGCCAGCCACCTACACGGACAAGAGACCCAGTACTTC.

V and J are TRBV25-1 and TRBJ1-5, with D perhaps matching TRBD1 (5 bases). The germline V and J ends were trimmed by 4 bases and 1 base, with 11 bases remaining between them. The germline V gene encodes CDR1 MGHDK and CDR2 SYGVNS. This CDR3 is built from 15 residues. CDR3 in amino acids: CASSALKGSNQPQHF. Written as DNA, the CDR3 is TGTGCCAGCAGTGCTCTGAAGGGGAGCAATCAGCCCCAGCATTTT.

CDR3 protein: CASCRGITYEQYF. The DNA for the CDR3 is TGTGCCAGCTGCCGGGGGATCACCTACGAGCAGTACTTC. The chain recombines TRBV6-5 with TRBJ2-7; D might be TRBD2 (6 bases). This CDR3 has 13 residues. V gave up 8 bases and J gave up 2 bases, with 13 bases separating them. CDR1 and CDR2 (germline): MNHEY, SVGAGI.

V usage is TRBV3-1 (or the pseudogene TRBV3-2) and J usage is TRBJ1-2; the D is unclear. Trimming took off 3 bases at V and 6 bases at J, with 17 bases between the two ends. CDR3 length: 15 amino acids. Germline V gives CDR1 LGHDT, CDR2 YNNKEL (reference sequence). The CDR3 DNA reads as TGTGCCAGCAGCCATCCCCAAGGGTATACAAATGGCTACACCTTC. Translating gives CASSHPQGYTNGYTF.

V usage is TRBV28 and J usage is TRBJ2-5; D may be TRBD2 (6 bases). Germline V gene sequence: CDR1 MDHEN, CDR2 SYDVKM. The V end lost 2 bases, the J end lost 5 bases, and 12 bases lay between the germline ends. The length of the CDR3 is 14 residues. CDR3 amino acids: CASSLLPGGETQYF. CDR3 DNA sequence: TGTGCCAGCAGTTTACTCCCAGGAGGGGAGACCCAGTACTTC.

V gene TRBV19 combines with J gene TRBJ1-2; tentatively, D is TRBD1 (5 bases). CDR1 LNHDA and CDR2 SQIVND come from the germline V gene (reference sequence). This CDR3 spans 14 amino acids. V was shortened by 5 bases and J by 7 bases, with 17 bases between the two germline ends. CDR3 amino acids: CASSLPGGRVGYTF. The CDR3 DNA reads TGTGCCAGTAGTCTGCCCGGGGGTAGGGTTGGCTACACCTTC.

The CDR3 DNA is TGCGCCAGCAGCCACTCGGATTTTCCGGATACGCAGTATTTT. Amino acids: CASSHSDFPDTQYF. This chain joins TRBV4-3 and TRBJ2-3, with D unresolved. Trimming cost V 3 bases and J 6 bases, with 13 bases left between them. The germline V gene has CDR1 LGHNA and CDR2 YSLEER. The CDR3 is 14 residues long.

This chain links TRBV12-3 or TRBV12-4 with TRBJ1-5; D remains ambiguous. Between the trimmed V and J ends, which lost 6 bases and 11 bases, there was a span of 14 bases. This CDR3 spans 12 amino acids. The CDR3 reads CASSSPVGSQHF. The CDR3 region has the DNA TGTGCCAGCAGCAGTCCCGTGGGTTCCCAGCATTTT.

The chain links TRBV6-1 to TRBJ1-3, with D unresolved. This CDR3 contains 15 residues. V gave up 1 base and J gave up 0 bases, with 7 bases separating them. CDR1 is MNHNS, CDR2 SASEGT, per germline. DNA for the CDR3: TGTGCCAGCAGTGAAGAAGGGAGCTCTGGAAACACCATATATTTT. It translates to CASSEEGSSGNTIYF.

The CDR3 spells CASSEFGAGELFF. CDR3 in DNA: TGTGCCAGCAGTGAATTTGGGGCCGGGGAGCTGTTTTTT. V and J are TRBV2 and TRBJ2-2; D remains unclear. Germline CDR1 and CDR2: SNHLY and FYNNEI. Deletions cut 2 bases from V and 6 bases from J, with 7 bases between. CDR3 size: 13 residues.

The table lists this clone with a few counts. The V gene is TRBV6-5, the J gene TRBJ1-6; D is unclear. CDR1 is MNHEY and CDR2 is SVGAGI in the germline V gene. V lost 8 bases, J lost 8 bases, and 10 bases lay in between. This CDR3 is 12 amino acids long. The CDR3, as DNA: TGTGCCAGCTCCCAAGCCCATTCACCCCTCCACTTT. As protein: CASSQAHSPLHF.

The chain has TRBV7-8 and TRBJ2-1; no firm D call. V was shortened by 1 base and J by 2 bases, with 18 bases between the two germline ends. The CDR3 spans 18 residues. The germline V gene has CDR1 SGHVS and CDR2 FQNEAQ. The CDR3 region has the DNA TGTGCCAGCAGCTTAGTTGGGCTCATAGGCTCCCCCTACAATGAGCAGTTCTTC. Translated, it gives CASSLVGLIGSPYNEQFF.

The chain combines TRBV7-2 with TRBJ1-4; D might be TRBD1 (6 bases). The CDR3 loop spans 18 amino acids. Looked up from germline, CDR1 is SGHTA and CDR2 is FQGNSA. V was cut by 5 bases and J by 5 bases, with 24 bases left in between. The CDR3 protein is CASSPKTALGGENEKLFF. Here the CDR3 DNA reads TGTGCCAGCAGCCCAAAAACCGCTTTAGGGGGGGAGAATGAAAAACTGTTTTTT.

V and J are TRBV4-1 and TRBJ2-5; D uncertain. V lost 2 bases and J lost 4, with 8 bases in between. The CDR3 spans 13 residues. Germline V gene data show CDR1 as MGHRA and CDR2 as YSYEKL. CDR3 nucleotides: TGCGCCAGCAGCCAACAGCTCACAGAGACCCAGTACTTC. The encoded protein is CASSQQLTETQYF.

The gene calls are TRBV2 and TRBJ1-3; 11 bases fit TRBD1. The germline gives CDR1 SNHLY, CDR2 FYNNEI. With 6 bases clipped from V and 4 bases from J, the junction kept 11 bases outside the gene matches. The CDR3 loop spans 17 amino acids. Here the CDR3 DNA reads TGTGCCAGCAGCCAGGACAGGGGGCGTGTGTCAGGAAACACCATATATTTT. This translates into CASSQDRGRVSGNTIYF.

The V call is TRBV7-9, the J call TRBJ1-4; D is uncertain. The germline CDR1 and CDR2 sequences are SEHNR and FQNEAQ (reference sequence). This CDR3 has 14 amino acids. V was trimmed by 3 bases and J by 5 bases, leaving 10 bases between them. The CDR3 protein is CASSLQAVNEKLFF. The CDR3 DNA sequence: TGTGCCAGCAGCTTGCAGGCTGTAAATGAAAAACTGTTTTTT.

The chain couples TRBV9 to TRBJ1-3, with D perhaps matching TRBD1 (5 bases). Germline assignment: CDR1 SGDLS and CDR2 YYNGEE. The V end was cut by 3 bases, the J end by 1 base, with 14 bases between. This CDR3 has 16 amino acids. The CDR3 region is CASSAEGVESGNTIYF. DNA of the CDR3: TGTGCCAGCAGCGCCGAAGGGGTAGAGTCTGGAAACACCATATATTTT.

This clone was seen a single time. The rearrangement joins TRBV6-5 to TRBJ2-2; D call uncertain. Trimming left V 6 bases short and J 2 bases short, with 10 bases between. Germline V gene sequence: CDR1 MNHEY, CDR2 SVGAGI. The CDR3 runs to 14 residues. CDR3: CASSVALNTGELFF. The CDR3 DNA sequence: TGTGCCAGCAGCGTGGCCCTTAACACCGGGGAGCTGTTTTTT.

The genes are TRBV6-2 or TRBV6-3 and TRBJ2-3; no clear D. The CDR3 runs 13 residues. Germline assignment: CDR1 MNHEY and CDR2 SVGEGT. The V end lost 2 bases, the J end lost 5 bases, and 8 bases lay between the germline ends. CDR3 nucleotide sequence: TGTGCCAGCAGTTACCAGAGGATAGATACGCAGTATTTT. Translation gives CASSYQRIDTQYF.

The CDR3 protein is CASTQGQDDNYGYTF. The CDR3 region has the DNA TGTGCCAGCACCCAGGGGCAGGACGACAACTATGGCTACACCTTC. This chain uses TRBV6-6 with TRBJ1-2; TRBD1 might be the D (6 bases). The CDR3 contains 15 residues. Trimming stripped 7 bases from V and 2 bases from J, with 17 bases between. Germline lookup yields CDR1 MNHNY and CDR2 SVGAGI (reference sequence).

V usage is TRBV29-1 and J usage is TRBJ1-2; no reliable D call. The CDR3 extends over 12 amino acids. Germline loops: CDR1 SQVTM, CDR2 ANQGSEA. V lost 4 bases and J 4 bases, leaving 10 bases between the germline ends. CDR3 nucleotides: TGCAGCGTTGCGTTTAAGAGCTATGGCTACACCTTC. Its translation is CSVAFKSYGYTF. The full variable domain, its missing parts supplied by reference TRBV29-1 and TRBJ1-2, is SAVISQKPSRDICQRGTSLTIQCQVDSQVTMMFWYRQQPGQSLTLIATANQGSEATYESGFVIDKFPISRPNLTFSTLTVSNMSPEDSSIYLCSVAFKSYGYTFGSGTRLTVV.

This rearrangement joins TRBV11-2 to TRBJ1-2; weak D call: TRBD1 (5 bases). Trimming took 1 base from V and 1 from J, leaving 10 bases between them. The CDR3 has 15 amino acids. Germline CDR1 is SGHAT and CDR2 is FQNNGV. The CDR3 is CASSLVGTLNYGYTF. The DNA for the CDR3 is TGTGCCAGCAGCTTAGTCGGGACTCTTAACTATGGCTACACCTTC.